These 31 T cell receptor beta chains share one sample of origin, sequenced in a study of CD8+CD57+ T cells in acquired aplastic anemia. By flow cytometry, patients selected for sequencing had shown an expansion of CD8+CD57+ cells. Template material for TCR beta VDJ and CDR3 profiling consisted of genomic DNA. TCRdb used MiXCR to reprocess the reads, holding one entry per CDR3 protein. Counted here are some 200,000 distinct CDR3 sequences, under 55% occurring once; the ten biggest clones make up approximately 9.7%. Sequencing input: sorted CD4+, CD8+, or CD8+CD57+ T cells (not recorded which) from PBMCs. These receptors were taken from a human donor with aplastic anemia.

There are many counts of this clonotype. The chain joins TRBV9 to TRBJ2-7; D unclear. The CDR3 runs 14 residues. Germline-derived CDR1 and CDR2 are SGDLS and YYNGEE. Trimming pared 1 base from V and 0 bases from J, leaving 8 bases between. The CDR3 reads CASSVSPSSYEQYF. The DNA for the CDR3 is TGTGCCAGCAGCGTATCCCCCAGCTCCTACGAGCAGTACTTC.

This clonotype was seen only a few times. V and J are TRBV20-1 and TRBJ1-1; no reliable D call. From germline, CDR1 is DFQATT and CDR2 SNEGSKA (reference sequence). The ends were cut back, 8 bases at V and 0 bases at J, with 16 bases in the middle. The CDR3 runs to 14 residues. This CDR3 is CSTTSLGLNTEAFF. The CDR3 coding sequence is TGCAGTACAACATCTCTTGGCCTGAACACTGAAGCTTTCTTT.

There are many counts of this clonotype. V gene TRBV14 combines with J gene TRBJ2-1; no firm D call. Trimming pared 1 base from V and 1 base from J, leaving 11 bases between. Germline CDR1 reads SGHDN; CDR2 reads FVKESK. This CDR3 has 16 residues. The CDR3 nucleotides read TGTGCCAGCAGCCAAGGCATGAGTAGTTCCTACAATGAGCAGTTCTTC. This codes for CASSQGMSSSYNEQFF.

This clonotype has a count of ten or more. The chain has TRBV30 and TRBJ1-2; 8 nucleotides agree with TRBD1. This CDR3 region has 11 residues. V shed 7 bases and J 6 bases; nucleotides not matched to a gene: 4. Germline V gene sequence: CDR1 GTSNPN, CDR2 SVGIG (reference sequence). The CDR3 spells CASDRGNGYTF. CDR3 bases: TGTGCCTCTGACAGGGGCAATGGCTACACCTTC.

The chain's CDR3 is CASSQTVGTEAFF. The CDR3 coding sequence is TGTGCCAGCAGCCAGACAGTAGGGACTGAAGCTTTCTTT. V is TRBV7-3 and J is TRBJ1-1, with a tentative D call TRBD1 (5 bases). Germline V lookup: CDR1 SGHTA, CDR2 FQGTGA. The length of the CDR3 is 13 residues. With 5 bases removed from V and 5 bases from J, the gap between germline ends came to 12 bases.

This clonotype has just one count. The chain combines TRBV20-1 with TRBJ2-7; perhaps D is TRBD1 or TRBD2 (5 bases each). The ends were cut back, 6 bases at V and 4 bases at J, with 19 bases in the middle. The CDR3 spans 14 residues. Germline CDR1 and CDR2: DFQATT and SNEGSKA (reference sequence). CDR3: CSAAGSGPTYEQYF. As DNA, the CDR3 is TGCAGTGCAGCTGGCTCGGGACCAACTTACGAGCAGTACTTC.

This clonotype occurred once. The chain combines TRBV29-1 with TRBJ2-7; 8 bases agree with TRBD1. Unmatched junction bases numbered 4, after V lost 3 bases and J lost 3 bases. Germline V gene lookup returns CDR1 SQVTM and CDR2 ANQGSEA. CDR3 length: 13 amino acids. As DNA, the CDR3 is TGCAGCGTTGACAGGGGGCAAGGCTACGAGCAGTACTTC. Translating gives CSVDRGQGYEQYF.

Concerning this clonotype: The conserved closing phenylalanine or tryptophan is absent in this CDR3, likely reflecting a read error. The CDR3 coding sequence is TGTGCCTGGGGACCGGACGGAGAATATGGCTACACCCTC. This encodes CAWGPDGEYGYTL. The chain uses TRBV30 and TRBJ1-2, with D unresolved. This CDR3 is built from 13 residues. V shed 5 bases and J shed 5 bases, with 15 bases lying between them. Germline lookup yields CDR1 GTSNPN and CDR2 SVGIG (reference sequence).

The sample holds many counts of this clonotype. The chain uses TRBV10-3 and TRBJ2-5, with 8 bases matching TRBD2. The length of the CDR3 is 13 residues. Germline CDR1 is ENHRY and CDR2 is SYGVKD. The V and J ends lost 6 bases and 5 bases, in that order; junction bases with no gene match: 5. Here the CDR3 DNA reads TGTGCCATCAGAACGGGAGGGGGGGAGACCCAGTACTTC. Protein sequence: CAIRTGGGETQYF.

The chain carries TRBV24-1 and TRBJ1-5, with a possible D match to TRBD1 (6 bases). The length of the CDR3 is 17 residues. The germline V gene encodes CDR1 KGHDR and CDR2 SFDVKD. V was clipped by 6 bases and J by 11 bases, with 28 bases between them. The CDR3 nucleotides read TGTGCCACCAGTCCAGATCAACAGGGACCCAACTCCATGGCCCAGCATTTT. Its protein product is CATSPDQQGPNSMAQHF.

This rearrangement joins TRBV19 to TRBJ1-6, with D possibly matching TRBD1 (5 bases). V lost 1 base and J 8 bases, leaving 12 bases between the germline ends. Germline values: CDR1 LNHDA, CDR2 SQIVND (reference sequence). The CDR3 extends over 15 amino acids. CDR3 in amino acids: CASSIGDRFYSPLHF. The CDR3 nucleotides read TGTGCCAGTAGTATAGGTGACAGATTCTATTCACCCCTCCACTTT.

This clonotype was counted many times. The chain combines TRBV12-3 or TRBV12-4 with TRBJ2-1; D unresolved. The length of the CDR3 is 11 residues. V was shortened by 6 bases and J by 12 bases, with 12 bases between the two germline ends. The CDR3 is CASSSEVVQFF. CDR3 nucleotide sequence: TGTGCCAGCAGCAGCGAAGTCGTGCAGTTCTTC.

The CDR3: CASSELAGLGYTF. The CDR3 coding sequence is TGTGCCAGCAGTGAATTAGCGGGGCTTGGCTACACCTTC. The J gene is TRBJ1-2, the V gene TRBV2; a possible D gene is TRBD1 (5 bases). Germline V gives CDR1 SNHLY, CDR2 FYNNEI. V was pared by 2 bases and J by 7 bases, with 11 bases between. CDR3 length: 13 residues.

J is TRBJ2-2 and V is TRBV10-3; a weak D match, TRBD1 (6 bases). The length of the CDR3 is 15 residues. Trimming stripped 5 bases from V and 6 bases from J, with 16 bases between. CDR1 and CDR2 from the germline V gene are ENHRY and SYGVKD. This CDR3 is CAISYSGQGSGELFF. CDR3 nucleotide sequence: TGTGCCATCAGTTACTCCGGGCAGGGGTCCGGGGAGCTGTTTTTT.

This chain links TRBV7-6 with TRBJ2-1; D gene ambiguous. Germline lookup yields CDR1 SGHVS and CDR2 FNYEAQ. The CDR3 is 13 amino acids. Trimming removed 0 bases at V and 12 bases at J, with 12 bases between. The CDR3 DNA sequence: TGTGCCAGCAGCTTAGCCGGAGACCTGGGGCAGTTCTTC. Translated, it gives CASSLAGDLGQFF.

This clonotype has just a few counts. The J gene is TRBJ2-5, the V gene TRBV20-1; TRBD2 agrees at 8 bases. The CDR3 loop spans 17 amino acids. Germline CDR1 is DFQATT and CDR2 is SNEGSKA (reference sequence). J lost 4 bases, V lost 3 bases, and 16 bases had no gene match. CDR3 in amino acids: CSARGGVFGRAPETQYF. CDR3 nucleotides: TGCAGTGCTAGGGGGGGGGTTTTCGGGAGGGCCCCAGAGACCCAGTACTTC.

The table lists this clonotype with many counts. The chain uses TRBV3-1 and TRBJ2-7, with a weak D call TRBD2 (5 bases). With 3 bases removed from V and 3 bases from J, the gap between germline ends came to 12 bases. This CDR3 has 14 residues. From germline, CDR1 is LGHDT and CDR2 YNNKEL (reference sequence). Here the CDR3 DNA reads TGTGCCAGCAGCCAGCAACTAGGGCGCTACGAGCAGTACTTC. Its protein is CASSQQLGRYEQYF.

The chain uses TRBV6-1 and TRBJ1-5; 8 positions match TRBD1. The trim removed 2 bases at V and 5 bases at J, leaving 11 bases unmatched. Germline V gives CDR1 MNHNS, CDR2 SASEGT. The CDR3 length is 17 residues. The CDR3 sequence: CASSETEGQGADQPQHF. The CDR3 DNA sequence: TGTGCCAGCAGTGAAACAGAGGGGCAGGGGGCAGATCAGCCCCAGCATTTT.

This clonotype has a single count. Its ends do not fully match the called genes, so a read error is possible. The chain is built from TRBV19 and TRBJ2-1; D call uncertain. The germline V gene encodes CDR1 LNHDA and CDR2 SQIVND (reference sequence). The CDR3 has 14 residues. CDR3 nucleotide sequence: TGTGGCAGTAGTATCTTTCCAGTATTGGGTGAGCAGTTCTTC. It is translated as CGSSIFPVLGEQFF. Based on the CDR3 plus reference TRBV19 and TRBJ2-1, the full variable domain is DGGITQSPKYLFRKEGQNVTLSCEQNLNHDAMYWYRQDPGQGLRLIYYSQIVNDFQKGDIAEGYSVSREKKESFPLTVTSAQKNPTAFYLCGSSIFPVLGEQFFGPGTRLTVL.

The chain combines TRBV7-3 with TRBJ2-7; possibly TRBD1 or TRBD2 for D (5 bases each). Trimming removed 0 bases from V and 4 bases from J, with 7 bases in between. Germline assignment: CDR1 SGHTA and CDR2 FQGTGA. This CDR3 comprises 13 residues. The CDR3 spells CASSLTGPYEQYF. CDR3 nucleotides: TGTGCCAGCAGCTTAACGGGACCGTACGAGCAGTACTTC.

This clonotype was seen a handful of times. The rearrangement links TRBV19 to TRBJ2-2; a weak D match, TRBD2 (6 bases). The CDR3 covers 14 residues. Per germline, CDR1 LNHDA and CDR2 SQIVND (reference sequence). Trimming cost V 4 bases and J 1 base, with 7 bases left between them. The CDR3 nucleotides are TGTGCCAGTAGTAGCGGGATGAACACCGGGGAGCTGTTTTTT. Amino acids: CASSSGMNTGELFF.

The chain carries TRBV19 and TRBJ2-7; 10 bases match TRBD1. V lost 3 bases and J lost 5; bases outside the gene matches: 1. Germline loops: CDR1 LNHDA, CDR2 SQIVND (reference sequence). CDR3 length: 13 residues. CDR3 nucleotide sequence: TGTGCCAGTAGTATCGGGACAGGGGACGAGCAGTACTTC. Protein sequence: CASSIGTGDEQYF.

This clonotype was picked up many times. The genes are TRBV14 and TRBJ2-7; the D gene is possibly TRBD1 (5 bases). This CDR3 contains 15 residues. In germline, CDR1 is SGHDN, CDR2 FVKESK. Between the trimmed V and J ends, which lost 5 bases and 2 bases, there was a span of 16 bases. Written as DNA, the CDR3 is TGTGCCAGCAGCAAGCTAGGCGACAGCGCCTACGAGCAGTACTTC. Encoded protein: CASSKLGDSAYEQYF.

This chain joins TRBV28 and TRBJ2-7, with D possibly matching TRBD1 (6 bases). This CDR3 has 17 amino acids. V shed 2 bases and J shed 1 base, with 18 bases lying between them. Per germline, CDR1 MDHEN and CDR2 SYDVKM. Here the CDR3 DNA reads TGTGCCAGCAGTTTACACAGGGCCGATACCAATTCCTACGAGCAGTACTTC. Protein sequence: CASSLHRADTNSYEQYF.

The genes are TRBV6-1 and TRBJ1-6; a possible D gene is TRBD1 (5 bases). Trimming pared 4 bases from V and 7 bases from J, leaving 11 bases between. Germline CDR1 is MNHNS and CDR2 is SASEGT. The CDR3 extends over 14 amino acids. This chain's CDR3 is CASSARDGNSPLHF. The CDR3 DNA reads TGTGCCAGCAGTGCCCGGGACGGGAATTCACCCCTCCACTTT.

The CDR3 sequence: CASSDSGRGLHGYTF. The CDR3, as DNA: TGCGCCAGCAGTGATTCCGGCAGGGGCCTGCATGGCTACACCTTC. The chain combines TRBV10-1 with TRBJ1-2; tentatively, D is TRBD1 (6 bases). Germline V lookup: CDR1 WNHNN, CDR2 SYGVQD (reference sequence). The germline V and J ends were trimmed by 3 bases and 6 bases, with 17 bases remaining between them. The CDR3 is made up of 15 amino acids.

Ten or more counts support this clonotype. The rearrangement links TRBV19 to TRBJ1-2; unclear D gene. V was pared by 4 bases and J by 5 bases, with 5 bases between. The CDR3 loop spans 11 amino acids. Germline V gene sequence: CDR1 LNHDA, CDR2 SQIVND (reference sequence). CDR3 sequence (DNA): TGTGCCAGTAGTAACAAATATGGCTACACCTTC. Protein: CASSNKYGYTF.

In its sample, this clonotype was seen many times. J is TRBJ2-2 and V is TRBV19, with 7 bases matching TRBD1. Germline assignment: CDR1 LNHDA and CDR2 SQIVND (reference sequence). V lost 7 bases and J lost 5; bases outside the gene matches: 7. CDR3 length: 14 amino acids. CDR3 residues: CASNGAGGTGELFF. The CDR3 bases are TGTGCCAGTAATGGGGCAGGGGGTACCGGGGAGCTGTTTTTT.

The chain recombines TRBV2 with TRBJ1-1, with a possible D match to TRBD1 (6 bases). Trimming stripped 0 bases from V and 3 bases from J, with 11 bases between. The germline CDR1 and CDR2 sequences are SNHLY and FYNNEI. The CDR3 consists of 15 residues. The CDR3 bases are TGTGCCAGCAGTGAAGCGCTTGGGGGGCACACTGAAGCTTTCTTT. This codes for CASSEALGGHTEAFF.

The chain recombines TRBV6-1 with TRBJ2-5; 8 bases are shared with TRBD1. The CDR3 has 15 residues. Looked up from germline, CDR1 is MNHNS and CDR2 is SASEGT. Trimming removed 0 bases from V and 5 bases from J; junction bases left unmatched: 5. CDR3 in DNA: TGTGCCAGCAGTGAAGCGGTGGACAGGGAGGAGACCCAGTACTTC. Protein product: CASSEAVDREETQYF.

This clonotype was seen once. This chain uses TRBV2 with TRBJ1-5, with D possibly being TRBD1 (5 bases). The germline CDR1 and CDR2 sequences are SNHLY and FYNNEI. The CDR3 has 14 residues. V lost 4 bases and J lost 3, with 10 bases in between. CDR3 protein: CASSGRGINQPQHF. The CDR3 bases are TGTGCCAGCAGTGGTCGGGGGATCAATCAGCCCCAGCATTTT.